Each of the 13 T cell receptor beta chains below was sequenced from the same sample in a study of OX40 agonist ivuxolimab in advanced cancers. TCRdb's copy holds only in-frame clones and misses some; the assay was immunoSEQ multiplex PCR. Of roughly 92,000 clones in the sample, about 90% were seen once. This specimen was CD4+ or CD8+ T cells sorted from blood, taken in a trial of the OX40 agonist ivuxolimab. The receptors were gathered from an adult with an advanced solid tumor such as melanoma, head and neck, liver or kidney cancer.

The chain is built from TRBV2 and TRBJ2-2; D may be TRBD1 or TRBD2 (5 bases each). The CDR3 totals 14 residues. The ends were cut back, 7 bases at V and 7 bases at J, with 16 bases in the middle. Germline-derived CDR1 and CDR2 are SNHLY and FYNNEI. CDR3 residues: CASNQEEGIGELFF. In DNA, the CDR3 is TGTGCCAGCAACCAGGAAGAGGGGATCGGGGAGCTGTTTTTT.

The chain has TRBV2 and TRBJ2-5; 8 bases agree with TRBD1. The CDR3 has 15 amino acids. CDR1 SNHLY and CDR2 FYNNEI come from the germline V gene. The V gene end was trimmed by 2 bases and the J gene end by 2 bases; junction bases not matched to a gene: 4. The CDR3 DNA reads as TGTGCCAGCAGTGAATTCAGGGGGCATCAAGAGACCCAGTACTTC. It yields the protein CASSEFRGHQETQYF.

This chain uses TRBV6-1 with TRBJ1-5; TRBD1 aligns across 9 bases. Losses at the gene ends were 6 bases for V and 7 bases for J; bases not matched to a gene: 7. The length of the CDR3 is 14 residues. Germline-derived CDR1 and CDR2 are MNHNS and SASEGT. The CDR3 loop reads CASRYRGREQPQHF. The CDR3 DNA sequence: TGTGCCAGCAGGTACAGGGGGCGCGAGCAGCCCCAGCATTTT.

The chain couples TRBV9 to TRBJ1-3; unclear D gene. The ends were cut back, 0 bases at V and 3 bases at J, with 7 bases in the middle. The CDR3 spans 14 residues. Germline loops: CDR1 SGDLS, CDR2 YYNGEE. The CDR3 DNA reads TGTGCCAGCAGCGTAGTGGCGGTTGGAAACACCATATATTTT. Translated, it gives CASSVVAVGNTIYF. The variable domain in full, completed from reference TRBV9 and TRBJ1-3, reads DSGVTQTPKHLITATGQRVTLRCSPRSGDLSVYWYQQSLDQGLQFLIQYYNGEERAKGNILERFSAQQFPDLHSELNLSSLELGDSALYFCASSVVAVGNTIYFGEGSWLTVV.

The CDR3 coding sequence is TGTGCCAGCAGCTCCCGACGCGGAGGGGACGCTTTCTTT. It encodes CASSSRRGGDAFF. V and J are TRBV7-9 and TRBJ1-1; D might be TRBD1 (5 bases). Between the trimmed V and J ends, which lost 4 bases and 11 bases, there was a span of 17 bases. This CDR3 is built from 13 residues. Germline CDR1 SEHNR, CDR2 FQNEAQ (reference sequence).

V gene TRBV2 combines with J gene TRBJ2-1, with TRBD1 matching over 8 bases. The CDR3 contains 15 residues. Germline V lookup: CDR1 SNHLY, CDR2 FYNNEI. The V and J ends lost 4 bases and 1 base, in that order; junction bases with no gene match: 3. The CDR3 nucleotides are TGTGCCAGCAGTGGTGACAGGGGATCCTACAATGAGCAGTTCTTC. The encoded protein is CASSGDRGSYNEQFF.

On this clone itself: In the same sample, other DNA sequences code for this CDR3. The chain couples TRBV5-1 to TRBJ2-3, with TRBD1 matching over 10 bases. Germline V CDR1 and CDR2: SGHRS, YFSETQ. V lost 0 bases to trimming and J lost 1 base; unmatched junction nucleotides: 2. The CDR3 spans 16 residues. This CDR3 reads CASSLAGTGGTDTQYF. The DNA for the CDR3 is TGCGCCAGCAGCTTGGCCGGGACAGGGGGCACAGATACGCAGTATTTT.

This clone has more than one count but fewer than ten. The chain carries TRBV10-3 and TRBJ2-2; 8 bases align to TRBD1. With 6 bases clipped from V and 6 bases from J, the junction kept 12 bases outside the gene matches. The CDR3 has 16 residues. Per the germline V gene, CDR1 is ENHRY and CDR2 is SYGVKD. The CDR3 loop reads CAIRKSGQGGSGELFF. In nucleotides, the CDR3 is TGTGCCATCAGAAAAAGTGGACAGGGTGGGTCCGGGGAGCTGTTTTTT.

This clone was seen more than once but under ten times. The rearrangement links TRBV7-2 to TRBJ1-1, with a weak D call TRBD1 (6 bases). Germline V gene data show CDR1 as SGHTA and CDR2 as FQGNSA. With 5 bases removed from V and 5 bases from J, the gap between germline ends came to 21 bases. The CDR3 sequence is 16 residues long. CDR3 coding DNA: TGTGCCAGCAGCCACCTCGGACGGGGGCGCGGGACTGAAGCTTTCTTT. It codes for CASSHLGRGRGTEAFF.

The V gene is TRBV7-2, the J gene TRBJ2-1; no reliable D call. The CDR3 runs to 12 residues. V was trimmed by 5 bases and J by 10 bases, leaving 12 bases between them. Germline assignment: CDR1 SGHTA and CDR2 FQGNSA. CDR3 loop: CASSPSLGEQFF. For the CDR3, the DNA is TGTGCCAGCAGCCCGTCATTAGGCGAGCAGTTCTTC.

CDR3 bases: TGTGCCAGCAGCTCTGACTTGAACACTGAAGCTTTCTTT. Encoded protein: CASSSDLNTEAFF. V usage is TRBV5-4 and J usage is TRBJ1-1; D is unresolved. Per germline, CDR1 SGHNT and CDR2 YYREEE (reference sequence). Deletions cut 3 bases from V and 0 bases from J, with 6 bases between. The CDR3 spans 13 residues.

This chain uses TRBV5-1 with TRBJ2-2; TRBD2 matches 10 bases. There are 16 residues in the CDR3. Trimming took 3 bases from V and 4 from J; bases not matched to a gene: 6. The germline gives CDR1 SGHRS, CDR2 YFSETQ. Here the CDR3 reads CASSSGLATFTGELFF. In nucleotides, the CDR3 is TGCGCCAGCAGCTCGGGACTAGCGACATTCACCGGGGAGCTGTTTTTT. Variable domain in full (rest from reference TRBV5-1 and TRBJ2-2): KAGVTQTPRYLIKTRGQQVTLSCSPISGHRSVSWYQQTPGQGLQFLFEYFSETQRNKGNFPGRFSGRQFSNSRSEMNVSTLELGDSALYLCASSSGLATFTGELFFGEGSRLTVL.

The chain joins TRBV28 to TRBJ1-2, with TRBD1 identical over 9 bases. The CDR3 loop spans 14 amino acids. Germline CDR1 is MDHEN and CDR2 is SYDVKM. The V segment lost 6 bases and the J segment 7 bases; nucleotides outside the gene matches: 9. The CDR3 DNA follows: TGTGCCAGCAGCCCGGGACAGGGAGGAATTGGCTACACCTTC. This encodes CASSPGQGGIGYTF.